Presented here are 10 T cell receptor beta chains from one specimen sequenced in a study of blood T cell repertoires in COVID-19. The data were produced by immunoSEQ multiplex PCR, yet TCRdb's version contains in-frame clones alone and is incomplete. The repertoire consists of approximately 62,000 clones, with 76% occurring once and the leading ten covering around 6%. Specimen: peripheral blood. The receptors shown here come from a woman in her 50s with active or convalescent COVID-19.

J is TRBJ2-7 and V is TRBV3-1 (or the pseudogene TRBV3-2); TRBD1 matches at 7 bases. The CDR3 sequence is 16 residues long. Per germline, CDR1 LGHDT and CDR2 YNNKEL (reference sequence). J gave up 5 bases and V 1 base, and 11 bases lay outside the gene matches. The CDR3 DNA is TGTGCCAGCAGCCAAGCGGGAAGAGACAGGGACCACGAGCAGTACTTC. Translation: CASSQAGRDRDHEQYF.

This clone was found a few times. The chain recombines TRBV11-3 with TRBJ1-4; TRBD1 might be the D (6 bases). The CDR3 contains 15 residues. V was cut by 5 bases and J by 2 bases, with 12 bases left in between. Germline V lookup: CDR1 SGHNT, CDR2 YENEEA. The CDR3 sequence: CASSTRQVTNEKLFF. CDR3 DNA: TGTGCCAGCAGCACTCGACAGGTTACTAATGAAAAACTGTTTTTT.

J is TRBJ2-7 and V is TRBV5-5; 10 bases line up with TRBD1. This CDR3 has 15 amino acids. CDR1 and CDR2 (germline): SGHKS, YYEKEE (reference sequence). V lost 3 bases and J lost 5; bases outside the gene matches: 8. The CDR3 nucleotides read TGTGCCAGCAGCTATGACAGGGGGCTTAGGCACGAGCAGTACTTC. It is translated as CASSYDRGLRHEQYF.

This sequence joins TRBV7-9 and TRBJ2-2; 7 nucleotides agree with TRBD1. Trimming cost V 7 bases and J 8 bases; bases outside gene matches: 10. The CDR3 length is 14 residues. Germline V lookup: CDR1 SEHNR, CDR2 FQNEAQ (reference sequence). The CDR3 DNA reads TGTGCCAGCACCGAAGGGGGCCTCGGAGGGGAGCTGTTTTTT. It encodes CASTEGGLGGELFF.

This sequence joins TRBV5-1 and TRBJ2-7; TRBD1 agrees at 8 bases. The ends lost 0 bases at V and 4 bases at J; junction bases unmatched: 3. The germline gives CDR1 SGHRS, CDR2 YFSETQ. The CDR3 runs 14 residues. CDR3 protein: CASSLGTGPYEQYF. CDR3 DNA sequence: TGCGCCAGCAGCTTGGGGACAGGGCCATACGAGCAGTACTTC.

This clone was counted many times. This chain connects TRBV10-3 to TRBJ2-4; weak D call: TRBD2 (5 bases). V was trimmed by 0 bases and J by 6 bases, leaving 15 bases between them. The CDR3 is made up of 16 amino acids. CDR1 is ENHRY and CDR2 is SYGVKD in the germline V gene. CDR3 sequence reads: CAISESSGLEGNIQYF. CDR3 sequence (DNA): TGTGCCATCAGTGAGTCATCCGGGCTAGAGGGAAACATTCAGTACTTC.

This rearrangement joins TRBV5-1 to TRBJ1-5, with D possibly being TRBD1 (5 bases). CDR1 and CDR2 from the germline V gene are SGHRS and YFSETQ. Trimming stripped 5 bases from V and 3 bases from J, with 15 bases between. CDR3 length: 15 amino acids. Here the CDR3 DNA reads TGCGCCAGCAGTCCTACCCAGGGTTCCAATCAGCCCCAGCATTTT. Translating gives CASSPTQGSNQPQHF.

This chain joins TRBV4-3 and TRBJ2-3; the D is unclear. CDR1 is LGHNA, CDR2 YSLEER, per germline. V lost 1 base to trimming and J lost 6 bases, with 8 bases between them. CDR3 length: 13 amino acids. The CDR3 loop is CASSQGTRDTQYF. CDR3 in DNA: TGCGCCAGCAGCCAAGGAACGCGCGATACGCAGTATTTT.

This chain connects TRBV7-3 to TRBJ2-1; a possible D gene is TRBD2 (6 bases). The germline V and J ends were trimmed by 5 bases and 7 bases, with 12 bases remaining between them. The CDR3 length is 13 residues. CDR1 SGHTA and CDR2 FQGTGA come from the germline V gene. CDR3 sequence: CASSPGGGNEQFF. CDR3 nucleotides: TGTGCCAGCAGCCCCGGGGGTGGGAATGAGCAGTTCTTC.

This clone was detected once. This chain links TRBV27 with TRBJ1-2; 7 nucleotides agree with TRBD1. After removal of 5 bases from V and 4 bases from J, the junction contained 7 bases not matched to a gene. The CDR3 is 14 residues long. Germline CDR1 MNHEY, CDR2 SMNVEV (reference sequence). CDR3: CASSVTGLGYGYTF. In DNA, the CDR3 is TGTGCCAGCAGTGTGACAGGGCTAGGCTATGGCTACACCTTC.